Sequencing of this T cell receptor beta chain was carried out in a study of cytomegalovirus exposure and HLA in healthy donors. Whole-study results and caveats: The HLA-A and HLA-B alleles of most subjects were reportedly predicted accurately from TCR beta sequences. When a later analysis was performed, an Asian-associated ancestry cluster reportedly had fewer N-insertions than the roughly 730-donor mean.

Only a few counts were recorded for this clone. The target antigen is unknown. Looked up from germline, CDR1 is LGHNA and CDR2 is YNFKEQ. Germline trimming cut 4 bases from V and 1 base from J; bases unmatched to any gene: 12. CDR3 length equals 18 residues. Use of 60 Vbeta and 13 Jbeta primers characterized the PCR. Libraries were prepared by immunoSEQ multiplex PCR; TCRdb keeps only in-frame clonotypes and omits some of them. The sample lists under 140,000 clones, approximately 84% occurring once. Likely unrecorded immune exposures existed in these nominally healthy donors. Sequencing was done on a sample of PBMCs. This sequence was found in a middle-aged man in good health and CMV-seronegative. The rearrangement uses TRBV4-2 and TRBJ2-3, with 9 positions matching TRBD2. In DNA, the CDR3 is TGTGCCAGCAGCCGCAATCGCCAAGCGGGGGGCGGCACAGATACGCAGTATTTT. Its translation: CASSRNRQAGGGTDTQYF.